This paragraph covers one T cell receptor beta chain sequence. No antigen is known for it. The sequenced template was RNA, covering the TCR beta CDR3 region. HTBI-primed first-round RT-PCR preceded second-round multiplex PCR. TCRdb independently ran MiXCR on the multiplex PCR reads; one entry per CDR3 protein. Of hundreds of thousands of distinct CDR3 sequences listed, approximately 21% are singletons. The record originates from a study of Graves' ophthalmopathy and Graves' hyperthyroidism. Whole-study context: Before any treatment was given, at initial diagnosis, peripheral blood was collected.

The ends were cut back, 7 bases at V and 0 bases at J, with 15 bases in the middle. Germline V lookup: CDR1 SQVTM, CDR2 ANQGSEA. This CDR3 spans 15 amino acids. Study results and limitations: A classifier, a 13-signature model, separated ophthalmopathy from stable hyperthyroidism with approximately 87% sensitivity and around 83% specificity. Blood shared most expanded thyroid clonotypes above 0.001 frequency.

The J gene is TRBJ2-2, the V gene TRBV29-1, with D tentatively TRBD2 (6 bases). This TCR was recovered from a woman between 18 and 29 years old with stable Graves' hyperthyroidism. Some clones in this sample may be carry-over from other donors' samples. Source material: peripheral blood. CDR3 nucleotide sequence: TGCAGCGCCCGCCTGGGACTGGCGAACACCGGGGAGCTGTTTTTT. The encoded protein is CSARLGLANTGELFF.